This TCR beta chain came from a study of low-dose radiotherapy and immunotherapy resistance in tumors (dated by TCRdb to 2021 to 2024). About the investigation overall: In Cohort 1, 0.5 Gy per fraction was delivered every 2 weeks, and a total PTV dose of 6.5 Gy was prescribed. In Cohort 2, 1 Gy per fraction was delivered every two weeks, for a total of 13 Gy over 26 weeks. Trial participants were not randomized into treatment groups. Starting on cycle 1 day 1, patients took 300 mg of aspirin by mouth once daily for four cycles. Intravenous cyclophosphamide at 200 mg/m2 was administered every two weeks, one day ahead of each radiation and immunotherapy administration. Eight patients were included in the translational analysis, namely three from the first dose cohort plus the first five from the second dose cohort. Patients were given nivolumab as a 240 mg flat dose every two weeks and ipilimumab at 1 mg/kg every six weeks, with both drugs delivered intravenously.

Explained via the paper, the time point label denotes: before trial treatment. Donors were enrolled in RACIN, a single-arm phase I dose-escalation trial in which nivolumab, ipilimumab, aspirin, low-dose cyclophosphamide and low-dose radiotherapy were combined. Patients with advanced, TIL-negative solid tumors were considered eligible. In the case of this clonotype: Its antigen remains unidentified. With only one base between it and a far larger clone, this is likely a read error.

Sequencing used an Illumina HiSeq 2500. First-strand cDNA was synthesized with Superscript III and a set of TRAV- and TRBV-specific primers, covering both TCRalpha and TCRbeta chains. A roughly 19-cycle PCR with Phusion amplified the TCRs, pairing a constant-region primer with the adapter that was attached to the V primers. Isolated mRNA was amplified with the MessageAmp II aRNA Amplification Kit, using an approximately 16-hour in vitro transcription at 37°C. The Dynabeads mRNA DIRECT Purification Kit was used to isolate mRNA for TCR sequencing. Indexed Illumina adapters were added in a second Phusion PCR of about 24 cycles, and the PCR products were purified with AMPure XP beads. As for how the authors treated the data: Custom Perl scripts pooled TCR sequences encoding the same protein, removed out-of-frame sequences and computed each clonotype's abundance. The analysis excluded TCR sequences that were supported by just one read. Among the metrics used to describe the repertoires were Shannon entropy, Gini index, clonality, richness, and the frequency of TCRs shared between repertoires. TCRdb handled the public reads itself, with Q25 trimming in fastp and clone calling in MiXCR, and kept productive beta chains. Rows merge per CDR3 protein into single entries with the most common DNA and genes. For this entry, the V and J calls and clone size follow TCRdb and not the study's own pipeline. For this sample there are 60,000 to 90,000 distinct CDR3 sequences; approximately 31% appear just once. The ten largest make up around 10% of the sample.

This material consisted of PBMCs, taken before treatment. The receptor's source is a female donor with ovarian cancer.

The CDR3 region: CASSFDEQYF. The DNA reads TGTGCCAGCAGTTTTGACGAGCAGTACTTC. The sequence is built from TRBV5-5 and TRBJ2-7; the D gene remains uncertain. Reading the germline V gene (reference sequence) gives CDR1 SGHKS and CDR2 YYEKEE. The CDR3 runs 10 residues from the cysteine to the phenylalanine. The kept DNA is CDR3 alone, 30 bases in frame from the first base. Deletion took 5 bases off V and 5 bases off J, with a span of 5 bases between the germline ends.